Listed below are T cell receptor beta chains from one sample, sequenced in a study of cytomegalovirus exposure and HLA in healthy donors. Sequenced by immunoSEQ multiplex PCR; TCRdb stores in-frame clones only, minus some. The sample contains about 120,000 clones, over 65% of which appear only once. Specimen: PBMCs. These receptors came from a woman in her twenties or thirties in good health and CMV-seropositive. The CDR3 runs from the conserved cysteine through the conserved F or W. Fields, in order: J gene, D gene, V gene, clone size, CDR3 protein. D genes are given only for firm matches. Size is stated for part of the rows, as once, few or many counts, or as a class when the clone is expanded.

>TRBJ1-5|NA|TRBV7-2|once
CASSHYGQPQHF
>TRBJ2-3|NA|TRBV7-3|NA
CASSLELSNPSTDTQYF
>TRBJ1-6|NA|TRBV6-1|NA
CASTTVLYPPLHF
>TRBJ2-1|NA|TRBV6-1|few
CASSESARGEQFF
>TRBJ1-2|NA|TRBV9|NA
CASSTSGSYGYTF
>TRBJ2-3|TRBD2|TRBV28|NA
CASSLVGRVDTQYF
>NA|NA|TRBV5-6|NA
CASSLVSAGRSGELFF
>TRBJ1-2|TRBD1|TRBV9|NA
CASSVEPGQGDYTF
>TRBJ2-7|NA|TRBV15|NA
CATSRRGNTYEQYF
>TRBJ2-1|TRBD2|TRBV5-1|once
CASSAGGSYNEQFF
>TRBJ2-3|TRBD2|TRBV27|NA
CASSTLSTIAGGTDTQYF
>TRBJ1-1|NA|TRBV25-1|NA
CASSESGNTEAFF
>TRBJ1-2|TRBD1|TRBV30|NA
CAWTQSLGDRYGYTF
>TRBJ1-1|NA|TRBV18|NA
CASSPGAREAFF
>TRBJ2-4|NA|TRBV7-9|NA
CASTAKNIQYF
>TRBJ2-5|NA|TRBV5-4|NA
CASSLGRGFDGETQYF
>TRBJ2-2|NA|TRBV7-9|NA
CASSLAGGGGTGELFF
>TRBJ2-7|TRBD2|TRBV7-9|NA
CASSFSGGESEQYF
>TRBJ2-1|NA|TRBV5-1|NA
CASSLGGTASVEQFF
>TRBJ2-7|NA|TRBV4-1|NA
CASSPPRSRSLYEQYF
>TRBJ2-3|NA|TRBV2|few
CASQGMRTTDTQYF
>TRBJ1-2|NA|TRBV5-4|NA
CASSNGPNYGYTF
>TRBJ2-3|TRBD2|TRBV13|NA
CASSLGTSGGVPDTQYF
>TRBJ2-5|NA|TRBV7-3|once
CASSPSTGVETQYF
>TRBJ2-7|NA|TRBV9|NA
CASSVSGIGYEQYF